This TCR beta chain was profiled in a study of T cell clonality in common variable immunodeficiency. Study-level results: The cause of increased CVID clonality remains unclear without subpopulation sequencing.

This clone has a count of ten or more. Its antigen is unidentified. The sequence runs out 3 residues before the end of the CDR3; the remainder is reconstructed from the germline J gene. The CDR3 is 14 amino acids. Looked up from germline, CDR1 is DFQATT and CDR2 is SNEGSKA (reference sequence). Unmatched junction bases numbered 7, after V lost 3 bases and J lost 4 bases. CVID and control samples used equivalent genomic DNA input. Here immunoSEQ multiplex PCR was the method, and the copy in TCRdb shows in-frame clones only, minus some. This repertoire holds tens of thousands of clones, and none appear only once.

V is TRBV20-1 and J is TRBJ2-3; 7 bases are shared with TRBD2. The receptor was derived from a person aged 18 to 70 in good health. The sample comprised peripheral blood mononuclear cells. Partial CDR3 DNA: TGCAGTGCTAGGGGAGCGGGGATGGCAGATACG. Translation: CSARGAGMADT. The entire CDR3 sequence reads CSARGAGMADTQYF.